The 29 T cell receptor beta chains below come from one sample, sequenced in a study of shared clonotypes between healthy human individuals. Clones were read by immunoSEQ multiplex PCR, and TCRdb kept only the in-frame ones, dropping some. Among fewer than 550,000 clones listed, 75% to 80% were seen once. Specimen: PBMCs. The receptors come from a woman aged 40 to 49 in good health. Some clones in this sample may be carry-over from other donors' samples.

The genes are TRBV7-9 and TRBJ2-4; tentative D call: TRBD2 (5 bases). V was clipped by 7 bases and J by 8 bases, with 18 bases between them. CDR3 length equals 14 residues. CDR1 SEHNR and CDR2 FQNEAQ come from the germline V gene (reference sequence). DNA for the CDR3: TGTGCCAGCACCTGGAGCGGAAGTGGGGACATTCAGTACTTC. It is translated as CASTWSGSGDIQYF.

This clone was detected only once. The same CDR3 can be traced to other DNA sequences in this sample. The chain combines TRBV20-1 with TRBJ2-5; D call uncertain. CDR3 length: 11 amino acids. Germline V gene data show CDR1 as DFQATT and CDR2 as SNEGSKA (reference sequence). Trimming took 1 base from V and 5 from J, leaving 5 bases between them. The CDR3 DNA sequence: TGCAGTGCTAGAGTCGGGGAGACCCAGTACTTC. It codes for CSARVGETQYF.

The J gene is TRBJ2-5, the V gene TRBV18, with no clear D. CDR3 length: 15 residues. From germline, CDR1 is KGHSH and CDR2 LQKENI. V was trimmed by 4 bases and J by 0 bases, leaving 12 bases between them. The CDR3 nucleotides are TGTGCCAGCTCACGGGCTACCATAAACCAAGAGACCCAGTACTTC. Its translation: CASSRATINQETQYF.

The chain uses TRBV27 and TRBJ2-1, with 7 bases lining up with TRBD2. The V gene end was trimmed by 1 base and the J gene end by 7 bases; junction bases not matched to a gene: 4. CDR1 is MNHEY and CDR2 is SMNVEV in the germline V gene (reference sequence). This CDR3 has 14 residues. The DNA for the CDR3 is TGTGCCAGCAGTTTATGGGCGGGAGCAAATGAGCAGTTCTTC. It encodes CASSLWAGANEQFF.

This clone is a singleton in its sample. J is TRBJ1-5 and V is TRBV28; 7 bases fit TRBD1. Trimming removed 4 bases from V and 3 bases from J; junction bases left unmatched: 6. Germline V gives CDR1 MDHEN, CDR2 SYDVKM. The CDR3 covers 15 residues. CDR3 in DNA: TGTGCCAGCAGTTCTGTAGGGACAGTCAATCAGCCCCAGCATTTT. This gives the protein CASSSVGTVNQPQHF. The full variable domain, its missing parts supplied by reference TRBV28 and TRBJ1-5, is DVKVTQSSRYLVKRTGEKVFLECVQDMDHENMFWYRQDPGLGLRLIYFSYDVKMKEKGDIPEGYSVSREKKERFSLILESASTNQTSMYLCASSSVGTVNQPQHFGDGTRLSIL.

The chain has TRBV21-1 and TRBJ1-1. TRBV21-1 is labeled a pseudogene. This CDR3 comprises 14 residues. This CDR3 is CASSKAGENTEAFF. The DNA of the CDR3 is TGTGCCAGCAGCAAAGCTGGAGAGAACACTGAAGCTTTCTTT.

The chain recombines TRBV5-5 with TRBJ1-5, with 12 positions matching TRBD1. Germline V gene sequence: CDR1 SGHKS, CDR2 YYEKEE (reference sequence). V was pared by 2 bases and J by 6 bases, with 3 bases of the junction left unmatched. The CDR3 consists of 15 residues. Here the CDR3 reads CASSFGTGGSQPQHF. The CDR3 bases are TGTGCCAGCAGCTTCGGGACAGGGGGCAGTCAGCCCCAGCATTTT. Looking up the rest from reference TRBV5-5 and TRBJ1-5 gives the full variable domain: DAGVTQSPTHLIKTRGQQVTLRCSPISGHKSVSWYQQVLGQGPQFIFQYYEKEERGRGNFPDRFSARQFPNYSSELNVNALLLGDSALYLCASSFGTGGSQPQHFGDGTRLSIL.

The chain has TRBV29-1 and TRBJ2-7; perhaps D is TRBD1 or TRBD2 (5 bases each). The CDR3 has 13 residues. Germline CDR1 reads SQVTM; CDR2 reads ANQGSEA. The V and J ends lost 6 bases and 0 bases respectively, with 12 bases between them. The CDR3 loop is CSVRDGDSYEQYF. CDR3 DNA: TGCAGCGTGAGGGACGGAGACTCCTACGAGCAGTACTTC.

The count of this clone is one. V is TRBV5-4 and J is TRBJ2-5, with D tentatively TRBD1 (5 bases). The V gene's germline CDR1 is SGHNT and CDR2 YYREEE (reference sequence). CDR3 length equals 15 residues. Trimming stripped 1 base from V and 5 bases from J, with 15 bases between. In DNA form, the CDR3 reads TGTGCCAGCAGCTTGTCCCAGGGTGGGGCGGAGACCCAGTACTTC. Translation gives CASSLSQGGAETQYF.

A word on this clone: Other DNA sequences in the sample encode the same CDR3. This chain joins TRBV5-1 and TRBJ2-3, with D possibly TRBD2 on 6 matching bases. The germline V gene has CDR1 SGHRS and CDR2 YFSETQ. The CDR3 runs to 14 residues. V lost 2 bases and J 0 bases, leaving 7 bases between the germline ends. CDR3 DNA sequence: TGCGCCAGCAGCTTAGGGACTAGCACAGATACGCAGTATTTT. This translates into CASSLGTSTDTQYF.

The J gene is TRBJ1-2, the V gene TRBV30; perhaps TRBD1 as D (5 bases). The CDR3 extends over 15 amino acids. Trimming stripped 3 bases from V and 0 bases from J, with 14 bases between. The germline CDR1 and CDR2 sequences are GTSNPN and SVGIG (reference sequence). The CDR3 spells CAWSQTAVTNYGYTF. CDR3 coding DNA: TGTGCCTGGAGCCAGACAGCGGTTACTAACTATGGCTACACCTTC.

This chain links TRBV2 with TRBJ1-1, with D perhaps TRBD1 (6 bases). The ends were cut back, 0 bases at V and 4 bases at J, with 6 bases in the middle. This CDR3 is built from 13 residues. Germline V gene data show CDR1 as SNHLY and CDR2 as FYNNEI. The CDR3 DNA reads as TGTGCCAGCAGTGAAGCAGGGGGCACTGAAGCTTTCTTT. It codes for CASSEAGGTEAFF.

The rearrangement uses TRBV28 and TRBJ1-2; 7 nucleotides line up with TRBD1. Germline trimming cut 6 bases from V and 6 bases from J; bases unmatched to any gene: 16. Germline CDR1 is MDHEN and CDR2 is SYDVKM. The CDR3 has 16 amino acids. The DNA for the CDR3 is TGTGCCAGCAGCTCCGCGGCGACAGGGCAATTTGATGGCTACACCTTC. Protein sequence: CASSSAATGQFDGYTF.

The chain recombines TRBV18 with TRBJ2-1; D perhaps matches TRBD2 (5 bases). V was shortened by 4 bases and J by 0 bases, with 10 bases between the two germline ends. Germline lookup yields CDR1 KGHSH and CDR2 LQKENI. There are 15 residues in the CDR3. CDR3 in DNA: TGTGCCAGCTCACTTAGCGCCAGCTCCTACAATGAGCAGTTCTTC. It is translated as CASSLSASSYNEQFF.

V and J are TRBV4-1 and TRBJ1-1; 9 nucleotides line up with TRBD1. Germline V gene sequence: CDR1 MGHRA, CDR2 YSYEKL. V shed 0 bases, J shed 5 bases, and the junction held 10 bases outside the gene matches. The CDR3 contains 17 residues. The CDR3 nucleotides read TGCGCCAGCAGCCAAGATGGACCGGGACAGGGCTTAACTGAAGCTTTCTTT. Protein product: CASSQDGPGQGLTEAFF.

This chain joins TRBV6-1 and TRBJ2-1; D ambiguous. The CDR3 runs to 14 residues. V lost 1 base, J lost 5 bases, and 9 bases lay in between. Per germline, CDR1 MNHNS and CDR2 SASEGT. The CDR3 is CASSEDPFNNEQFF. The CDR3 nucleotides read TGTGCCAGCAGTGAAGACCCGTTCAACAATGAGCAGTTCTTC.

The chain joins TRBV5-3 to TRBJ2-2; 9 bases are shared with TRBD2. TRBV5-3 is known as an ORF, though its function is uncertain. With V trimmed by 2 bases and J by 1 base, 6 bases remained unmatched. The CDR3 sequence is 17 residues long. Here the CDR3 DNA reads TGTGCCAGAAGCTTAAGGGCTAGCGGGGTGAACACCGGGGAGCTGTTTTTT. This encodes CARSLRASGVNTGELFF.

V is TRBV4-1 and J is TRBJ2-1; no clear D gene. Trimming took 1 base from V and 5 from J, leaving 15 bases between them. CDR1 is MGHRA and CDR2 is YSYEKL in the germline V gene. This CDR3 has 16 amino acids. The DNA of the CDR3 is TGCGCCAGCAGCCAAGCTATCCTACAACGAGACAATGAGCAGTTCTTC. Amino acids: CASSQAILQRDNEQFF.

The J gene is TRBJ2-1, the V gene TRBV15; 7 bases are a match to TRBD2. Germline loops: CDR1 LNHNV, CDR2 YYDKDF (reference sequence). Losses at the gene ends were 0 bases for V and 3 bases for J; bases not matched to a gene: 2. This CDR3 is built from 15 residues. CDR3 in DNA: TGTGCCACCAGCAGAGAGGGGGGGGACTACAATGAGCAGTTCTTC. It is translated as CATSREGGDYNEQFF.

This clone has just one count. Other DNA sequences of this sample code for an identical CDR3. The genes are TRBV9 and TRBJ1-1; no clear D gene. Trimming shortened V by 2 bases and J by 2 bases, and 7 bases separated the two germline ends. CDR1 and CDR2 (germline): SGDLS, YYNGEE. This CDR3 contains 13 residues. The DNA of the CDR3 is TGTGCCAGCAGCGTTCAAGGAAACACTGAAGCTTTCTTT. This gives the protein CASSVQGNTEAFF.

The rearrangement uses TRBV2 and TRBJ1-6; D perhaps matches TRBD1 (5 bases). The CDR3 has 12 amino acids. CDR1 is SNHLY, CDR2 FYNNEI, per germline. V was cut by 5 bases and J by 8 bases, with 7 bases left in between. CDR3 residues: CASSRGDSPLHF. The DNA of the CDR3 is TGTGCCAGCAGTCGGGGGGATTCACCCCTCCACTTT.

Comments on this clone: This likely stems from a read error, as it lies one base from a far larger clone. The chain links TRBV2 to TRBJ1-1; D may be TRBD1 (6 bases). Germline CDR1 reads SNHLY; CDR2 reads FYNNEI. CDR3 length: 11 residues. Deletions cut 10 bases from V and 1 base from J, with 7 bases between. CDR3 nucleotides: TGTGCCAACAGGGAGAACACTGAAGCTTTCTTT. Its protein product is CANRENTEAFF.

In DNA form, the CDR3 reads TGTGCCAGCCCCGGCCGGCAGCCCCAGCATTTT. Translation: CASPGRQPQHF. The V and J genes are TRBV13 and TRBJ1-5; no definite D call. CDR3 length equals 11 residues. CDR1 is PRHDT and CDR2 is FYEKMQ in the germline V gene (reference sequence). Trimming removed 8 bases from V and 7 bases from J, with 9 bases in between.

The chain employs TRBV30 and TRBJ2-2; TRBD1 might be the D (6 bases). Germline V gene lookup returns CDR1 GTSNPN and CDR2 SVGIG (reference sequence). V gave up 2 bases and J gave up 7 bases, with 14 bases separating them. The CDR3 runs to 14 residues. CDR3 in DNA: TGTGCCTGGAGTCCGGACAGTAATGACGGGGAGCTGTTTTTT. It specifies CAWSPDSNDGELFF.

This clone was counted only a few times. The chain combines TRBV5-6 with TRBJ1-2, with TRBD1 matching 10 bases. The germline V gene encodes CDR1 SGHDT and CDR2 YYEEEE. Losses at the gene ends were 4 bases for V and 8 bases for J; bases not matched to a gene: 8. The CDR3 is 14 amino acids. CDR3 in amino acids: CASSPMTGGRGYTF. The DNA of the CDR3 is TGTGCCAGCAGCCCCATGACAGGGGGCAGGGGCTACACCTTC. The full variable domain, rest sourced from reference TRBV5-6 and TRBJ1-2, is DAGVTQSPTHLIKTRGQQVTLRCSPKSGHDTVSWYQQALGQGPQFIFQYYEEEERQRGNFPDRFSGHQFPNYSSELNVNALLLGDSALYLCASSPMTGGRGYTFGSGTRLTVV.

V and J are TRBV6-1 and TRBJ2-7; D is ambiguous. Germline CDR1 and CDR2: MNHNS and SASEGT. This CDR3 is built from 14 residues. Trimming shortened V by 2 bases and J by 2 bases, and 10 bases separated the two germline ends. CDR3 in DNA: TGTGCCAGCAGTGAATGGGAAAGGACCTACGAGCAGTACTTC. It specifies CASSEWERTYEQYF.

The rearrangement uses TRBV5-1 and TRBJ2-5, with 15 positions matching TRBD2. Looked up from germline, CDR1 is SGHRS and CDR2 is YFSETQ. Trimming took 2 bases from V and 2 from J; bases not matched to a gene: 7. This CDR3 is built from 18 residues. The CDR3 nucleotides read TGCGCCAGCAGCTTAGGACTAGCGGGAGGGGCGTCACAAGAGACCCAGTACTTC. It specifies CASSLGLAGGASQETQYF. Full variable domain (rest looked up from reference TRBV5-1 and TRBJ2-5): KAGVTQTPRYLIKTRGQQVTLSCSPISGHRSVSWYQQTPGQGLQFLFEYFSETQRNKGNFPGRFSGRQFSNSRSEMNVSTLELGDSALYLCASSLGLAGGASQETQYFGPGTRLLVL.

V and J are TRBV5-1 and TRBJ2-5; D is undetermined. Deletions cut 6 bases from V and 2 bases from J, with 17 bases between. Germline CDR1 reads SGHRS; CDR2 reads YFSETQ. CDR3 length equals 15 residues. CDR3 loop: CASKPQLLGQETQYF. CDR3 bases: TGCGCCAGCAAACCCCAATTGCTGGGACAAGAGACCCAGTACTTC.

V and J are TRBV10-3 and TRBJ2-7; 7 nucleotides agree with TRBD2. The CDR3 consists of 15 residues. Germline CDR1 is ENHRY and CDR2 is SYGVKD. Trimming cost V 3 bases and J 4 bases; bases outside gene matches: 9. CDR3 residues: CAISEGAGAAYEQYF. CDR3 DNA sequence: TGTGCCATCAGTGAAGGGGCGGGAGCCGCTTACGAGCAGTACTTC.